A single sample is the source of the 3 T cell receptor beta chains below, sequenced in a study of cytomegalovirus exposure and HLA in healthy donors. Both 60 Vbeta primers and 13 Jbeta primers went into the PCR. Clones were read by immunoSEQ multiplex PCR, and TCRdb kept only the in-frame ones, dropping some. The top ten hold 3.5% to 4.5% of the sample, which has approximately 100,000 clones, 79% seen once. The material sequenced was PBMCs. The receptors derive from a female donor in good health and CMV-seropositive.

The chain is built from TRBV5-1 and TRBJ2-7, with 11 bases identical to TRBD1. Germline V lookup: CDR1 SGHRS, CDR2 YFSETQ. The CDR3 has 18 residues. V shed 0 bases, J shed 5 bases, and the junction held 13 bases outside the gene matches. The CDR3 DNA reads as TGCGCCAGCAGCTTGGCCGGGGGTCATAGGACAGGGGGCGACGAGCAGTACTTC. This gives the protein CASSLAGGHRTGGDEQYF.

This clone was found a few times. V and J are TRBV29-1 and TRBJ2-3, with 7 bases fitting TRBD1. V shed 4 bases, J shed 2 bases, and the junction held 15 bases outside the gene matches. CDR3 length: 17 residues. The V gene's germline CDR1 is SQVTM and CDR2 ANQGSEA. In DNA, the CDR3 is TGCAGCGTTGTGGCCCAAGCAAGACAGGGAATCACAGATACGCAGTATTTT. This codes for CSVVAQARQGITDTQYF.

J is TRBJ1-5 and V is TRBV2; D uncertain. Germline V gene sequence: CDR1 SNHLY, CDR2 FYNNEI. This CDR3 is built from 13 residues. Trimming removed 1 base from V and 4 bases from J, with 5 bases in between. Here the CDR3 DNA reads TGTGCCAGCAGTGAAGACCTAAATCAGCCCCAGCATTTT. Translated, it gives CASSEDLNQPQHF. The full variable domain, with the rest looked up from reference TRBV2 and TRBJ1-5, is EPEVTQTPSHQVTQMGQEVILRCVPISNHLYFYWYRQILGQKVEFLVSFYNNEISEKSEIFDDQFSVERPDGSNFTLKIRSTKLEDSAMYFCASSEDLNQPQHFGDGTRLSIL.